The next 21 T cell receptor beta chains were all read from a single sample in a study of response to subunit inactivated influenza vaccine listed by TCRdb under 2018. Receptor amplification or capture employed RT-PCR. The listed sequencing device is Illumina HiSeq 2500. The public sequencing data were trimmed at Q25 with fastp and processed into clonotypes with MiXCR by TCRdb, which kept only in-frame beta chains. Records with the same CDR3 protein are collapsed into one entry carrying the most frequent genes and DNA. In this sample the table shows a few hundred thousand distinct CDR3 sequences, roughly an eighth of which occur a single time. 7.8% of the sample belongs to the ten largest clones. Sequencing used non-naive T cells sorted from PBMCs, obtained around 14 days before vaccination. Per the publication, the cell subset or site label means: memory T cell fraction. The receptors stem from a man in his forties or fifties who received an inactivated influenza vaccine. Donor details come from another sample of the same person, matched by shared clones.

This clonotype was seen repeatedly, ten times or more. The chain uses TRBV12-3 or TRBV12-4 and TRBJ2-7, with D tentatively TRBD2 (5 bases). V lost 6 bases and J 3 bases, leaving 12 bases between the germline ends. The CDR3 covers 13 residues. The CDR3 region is CASSWAEGYEQYF. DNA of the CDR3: TGTGCCAGCAGCTGGGCAGAGGGCTACGAGCAGTACTTC.

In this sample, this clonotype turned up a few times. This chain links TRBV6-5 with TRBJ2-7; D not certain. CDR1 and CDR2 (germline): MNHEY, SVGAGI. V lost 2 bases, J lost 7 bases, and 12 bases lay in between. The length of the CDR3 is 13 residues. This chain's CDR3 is CASSYGRNREQYF. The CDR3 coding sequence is TGTGCCAGCAGTTACGGCCGGAATAGGGAGCAGTACTTC.

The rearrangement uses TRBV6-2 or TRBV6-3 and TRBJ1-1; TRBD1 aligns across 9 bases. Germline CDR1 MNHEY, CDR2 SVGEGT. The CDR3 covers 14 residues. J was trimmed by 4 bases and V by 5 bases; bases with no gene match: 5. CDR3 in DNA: TGTGCCAGCAGTCCCTGGACAGGGGTCACTGAAGCTTTCTTT. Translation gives CASSPWTGVTEAFF.

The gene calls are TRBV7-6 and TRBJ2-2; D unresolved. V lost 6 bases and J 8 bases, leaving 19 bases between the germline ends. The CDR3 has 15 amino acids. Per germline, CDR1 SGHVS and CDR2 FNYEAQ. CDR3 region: CASSPGLQSEGELFF. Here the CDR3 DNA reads TGTGCCAGCAGTCCTGGGTTGCAATCGGAGGGGGAGCTGTTTTTT.

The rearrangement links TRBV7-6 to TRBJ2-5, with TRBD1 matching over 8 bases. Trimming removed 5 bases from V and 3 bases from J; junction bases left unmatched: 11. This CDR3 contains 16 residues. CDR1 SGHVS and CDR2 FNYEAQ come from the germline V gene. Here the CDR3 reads CASSPTLDRVEETQYF. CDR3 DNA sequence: TGTGCCAGCAGCCCCACTCTGGACAGGGTGGAAGAGACCCAGTACTTC.

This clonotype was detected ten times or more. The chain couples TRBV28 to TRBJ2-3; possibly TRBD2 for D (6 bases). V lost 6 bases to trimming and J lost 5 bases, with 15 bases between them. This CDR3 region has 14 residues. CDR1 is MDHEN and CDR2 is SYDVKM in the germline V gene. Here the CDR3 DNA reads TGTGCCAGCAGCCATCGCGTGGGGGGAGATACGCAGTATTTT. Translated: CASSHRVGGDTQYF.

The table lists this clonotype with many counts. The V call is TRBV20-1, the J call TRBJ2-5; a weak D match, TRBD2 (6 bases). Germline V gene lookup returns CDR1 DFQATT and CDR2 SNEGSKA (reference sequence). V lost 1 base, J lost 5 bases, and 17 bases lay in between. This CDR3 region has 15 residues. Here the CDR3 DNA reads TGCAGTGCTAGAGTTGGACCCCCGGGGAGGGAGACCCAGTACTTC. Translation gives CSARVGPPGRETQYF.

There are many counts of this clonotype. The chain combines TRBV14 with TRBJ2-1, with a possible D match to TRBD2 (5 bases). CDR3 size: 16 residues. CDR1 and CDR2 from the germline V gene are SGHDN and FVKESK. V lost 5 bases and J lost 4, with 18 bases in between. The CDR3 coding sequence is TGTGCCAGCAGCGAGACTACCTATTACTCTTACAATGAGCAGTTCTTC. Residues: CASSETTYYSYNEQFF. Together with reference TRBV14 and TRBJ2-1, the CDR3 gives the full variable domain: EAGVTQFPSHSVIEKGQTVTLRCDPISGHDNLYWYRRVMGKEIKFLLHFVKESKQDESGMPNNRFLAERTGGTYSTLKVQPAELEDSGVYFCASSETTYYSYNEQFFGPGTRLTVL.

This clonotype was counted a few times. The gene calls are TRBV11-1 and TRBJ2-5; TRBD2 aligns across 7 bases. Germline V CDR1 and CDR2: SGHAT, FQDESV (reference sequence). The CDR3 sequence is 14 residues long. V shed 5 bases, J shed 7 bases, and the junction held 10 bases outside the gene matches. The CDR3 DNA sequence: TGTGCCAGCAGCGGCAACGCGGGGGACGGGACCCAGTACTTC. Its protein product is CASSGNAGDGTQYF.

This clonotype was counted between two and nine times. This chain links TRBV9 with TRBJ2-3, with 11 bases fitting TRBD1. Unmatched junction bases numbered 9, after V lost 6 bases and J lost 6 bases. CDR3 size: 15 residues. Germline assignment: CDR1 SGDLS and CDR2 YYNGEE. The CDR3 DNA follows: TGTGCCAGCACCAGGGGACAGGGGGTTCGTGATACGCAGTATTTT. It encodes CASTRGQGVRDTQYF.

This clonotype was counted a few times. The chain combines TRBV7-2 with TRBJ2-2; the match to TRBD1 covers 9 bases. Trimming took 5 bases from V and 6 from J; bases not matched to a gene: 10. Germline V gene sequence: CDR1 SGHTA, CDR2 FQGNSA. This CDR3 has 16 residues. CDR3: CASSLRQGGSAGELFF. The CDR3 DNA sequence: TGTGCCAGCAGCCTAAGACAGGGGGGGAGCGCCGGGGAGCTGTTTTTT.

CDR3 sequence reads: CASSELHSGANVLTF. The CDR3 coding sequence is TGTGCCAGCAGTGAACTCCACTCTGGGGCCAACGTCCTGACTTTC. The V call is TRBV25-1, the J call TRBJ2-6; D remains ambiguous. Trimming removed 2 bases from V and 0 bases from J, with 5 bases in between. The CDR3 sequence is 15 residues long. In germline, CDR1 is MGHDK, CDR2 SYGVNS. Variable domain in full (rest from reference TRBV25-1 and TRBJ2-6): EADIYQTPRYLVIGTGKKITLECSQTMGHDKMYWYQQDPGMELHLIHYSYGVNSTEKGDLSSESTVSRIRTEHFPLTLESARPSHTSQYLCASSELHSGANVLTFGAGSRLTVL.

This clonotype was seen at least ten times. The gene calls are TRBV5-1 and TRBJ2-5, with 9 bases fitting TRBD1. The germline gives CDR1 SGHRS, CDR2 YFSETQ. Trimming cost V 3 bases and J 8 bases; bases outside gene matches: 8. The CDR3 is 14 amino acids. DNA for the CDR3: TGCGCCAGCAGCTCAGGGACAGGGAGAGAAACCCAGTACTTC. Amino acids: CASSSGTGRETQYF.

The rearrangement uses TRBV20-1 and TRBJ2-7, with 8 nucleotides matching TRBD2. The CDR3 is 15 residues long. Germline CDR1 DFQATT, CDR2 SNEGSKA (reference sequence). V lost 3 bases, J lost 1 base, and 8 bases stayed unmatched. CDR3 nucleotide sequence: TGCAGTGCTAGGCAAGCCCGGGGGGGGTCCTACGAGCAGTACTTC. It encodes CSARQARGGSYEQYF.

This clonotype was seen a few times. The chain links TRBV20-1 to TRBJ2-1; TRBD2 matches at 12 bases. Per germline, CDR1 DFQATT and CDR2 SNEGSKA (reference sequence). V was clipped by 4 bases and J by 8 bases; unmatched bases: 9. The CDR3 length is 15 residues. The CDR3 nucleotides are TGCAGTGCTAACTCTCGACTAGCGGGAGTATATGAGCAGTTCTTC. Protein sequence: CSANSRLAGVYEQFF.

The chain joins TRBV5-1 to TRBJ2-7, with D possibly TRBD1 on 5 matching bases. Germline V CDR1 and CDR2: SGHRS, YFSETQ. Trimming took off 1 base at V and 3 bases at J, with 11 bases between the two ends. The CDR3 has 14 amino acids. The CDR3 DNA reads TGCGCCAGCAGCTTGCAGGGCAACCTCTACGAGCAGTACTTC. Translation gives CASSLQGNLYEQYF.

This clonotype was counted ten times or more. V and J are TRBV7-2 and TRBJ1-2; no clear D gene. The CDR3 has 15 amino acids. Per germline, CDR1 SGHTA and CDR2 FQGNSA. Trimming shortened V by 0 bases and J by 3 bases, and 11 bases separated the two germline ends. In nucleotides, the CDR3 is TGTGCCAGCAGCTTAGCGCTGTCAGCGCACTATGGCTACACCTTC. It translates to CASSLALSAHYGYTF.

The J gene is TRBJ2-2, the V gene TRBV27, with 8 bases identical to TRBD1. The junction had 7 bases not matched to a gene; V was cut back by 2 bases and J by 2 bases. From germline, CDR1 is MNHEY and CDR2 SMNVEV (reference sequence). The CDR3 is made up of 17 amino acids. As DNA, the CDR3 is TGTGCCAGCAGTTTAGGGGGACCAGGGGGCAACACCGGGGAGCTGTTTTTT. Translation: CASSLGGPGGNTGELFF.

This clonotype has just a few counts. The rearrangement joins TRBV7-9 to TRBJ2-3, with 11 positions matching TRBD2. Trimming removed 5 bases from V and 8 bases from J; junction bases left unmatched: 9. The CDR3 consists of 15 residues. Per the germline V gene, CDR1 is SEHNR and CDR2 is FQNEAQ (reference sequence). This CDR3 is CASSTLAGAHGTQYF. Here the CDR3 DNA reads TGTGCCAGCAGCACACTAGCGGGGGCCCATGGTACGCAGTATTTT.

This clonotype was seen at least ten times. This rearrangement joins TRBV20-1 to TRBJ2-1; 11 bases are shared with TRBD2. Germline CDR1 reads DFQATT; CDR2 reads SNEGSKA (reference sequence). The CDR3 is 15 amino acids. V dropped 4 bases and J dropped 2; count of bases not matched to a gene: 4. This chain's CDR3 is CSAIPSGGPYNEQFF. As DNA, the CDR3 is TGCAGTGCTATTCCTAGCGGGGGGCCCTACAATGAGCAGTTCTTC.

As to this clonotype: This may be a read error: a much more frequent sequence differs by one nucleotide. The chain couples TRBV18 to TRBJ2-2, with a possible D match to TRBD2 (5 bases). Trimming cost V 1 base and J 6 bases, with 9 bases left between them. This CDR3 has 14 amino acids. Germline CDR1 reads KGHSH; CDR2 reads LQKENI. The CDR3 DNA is TGTGCCAGCTCACCACGGACTGGATCCGGGGAGCTGTTTTTT. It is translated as CASSPRTGSGELFF.